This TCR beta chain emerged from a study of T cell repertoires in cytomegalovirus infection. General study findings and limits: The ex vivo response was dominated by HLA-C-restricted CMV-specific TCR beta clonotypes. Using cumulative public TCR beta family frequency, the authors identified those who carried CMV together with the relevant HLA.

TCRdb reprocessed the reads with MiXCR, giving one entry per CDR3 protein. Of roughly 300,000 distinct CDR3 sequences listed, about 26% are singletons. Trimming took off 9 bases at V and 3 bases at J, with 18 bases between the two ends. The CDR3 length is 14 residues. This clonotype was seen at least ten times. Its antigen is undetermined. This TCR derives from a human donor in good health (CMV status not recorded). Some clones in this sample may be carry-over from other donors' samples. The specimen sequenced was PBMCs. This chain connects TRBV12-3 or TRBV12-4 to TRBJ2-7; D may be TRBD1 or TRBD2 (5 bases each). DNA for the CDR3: TGTGCCAGTAGATATGGGACCTCTAACTACGAGCAGTACTTC. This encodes CASRYGTSNYEQYF.